What follows are 16 T cell receptor beta chains derived from one specimen sequenced in a study of blood T cell repertoires in COVID-19. Sequencing used immunoSEQ multiplex PCR; TCRdb keeps in-frame clones, though not all of them. The table records about 170,000 clones, roughly 90% of them present only once. Sequenced material: peripheral blood. The receptors originated from a man aged 45-60 years with acute or convalescent COVID-19.

V usage is TRBV2 and J usage is TRBJ1-2; D uncertain. The germline V gene has CDR1 SNHLY and CDR2 FYNNEI. The CDR3 length is 13 residues. Trimming removed 5 bases at V and 0 bases at J, with 7 bases between. The CDR3 DNA reads as TGTGCCAGCAGTATAACAGCTAACTATGGCTACACCTTC. It specifies CASSITANYGYTF.

The chain has TRBV11-2 and TRBJ2-5; no clear D. Looked up from germline, CDR1 is SGHAT and CDR2 is FQNNGV. Trimming pared 4 bases from V and 1 base from J, leaving 4 bases between. This CDR3 spans 12 amino acids. For the CDR3, the DNA is TGTGCCAGCAGCTCCGGCCAAGAGACCCAGTACTTC. It translates to CASSSGQETQYF.

The chain carries TRBV29-1 and TRBJ1-4; D remains unclear. Between the trimmed V and J ends, which lost 8 bases and 7 bases, there was a span of 17 bases. The CDR3 covers 13 residues. Germline lookup yields CDR1 SQVTM and CDR2 ANQGSEA. The CDR3 region is CSYSGGGREKLFF. In DNA, the CDR3 is TGCAGCTACTCTGGAGGCGGGCGTGAAAAACTGTTTTTT.

This chain connects TRBV5-1 to TRBJ1-1; D remains unclear. This CDR3 is built from 14 residues. Germline CDR1 and CDR2: SGHRS and YFSETQ. The germline V and J ends were trimmed by 6 bases and 1 base, with 13 bases remaining between them. In DNA, the CDR3 is TGCGCCAGCACCCTCAGAGGTGGGAACACTGAAGCTTTCTTT. It encodes CASTLRGGNTEAFF.

The chain has TRBV19 and TRBJ2-1, with 10 bases aligning to TRBD1. There are 16 residues in the CDR3. CDR1 and CDR2 from the germline V gene are LNHDA and SQIVND (reference sequence). J lost 4 bases, V lost 2 bases, and 5 bases had no gene match. CDR3 coding DNA: TGTGCCAGTAGTATACGACAGGGGGCGATTTACAATGAGCAGTTCTTC. This gives the protein CASSIRQGAIYNEQFF.

This sequence joins TRBV30 and TRBJ1-1, with D unclear. This CDR3 is 16 amino acids long. Germline loops: CDR1 GTSNPN, CDR2 SVGIG (reference sequence). Trimming shortened V by 0 bases and J by 5 bases, and 19 bases separated the two germline ends. CDR3 DNA sequence: TGTGCCTGGAGTGTAGGCGGAGGGATGGCTTTTACTGAAGCTTTCTTT. Its protein is CAWSVGGGMAFTEAFF.

This clone has just one count. The chain recombines TRBV5-1 with TRBJ1-1, with D uncertain. The V and J ends lost 0 bases and 1 base respectively, with 7 bases between them. The CDR3 loop spans 14 amino acids. Looked up from germline, CDR1 is SGHRS and CDR2 is YFSETQ. CDR3 bases: TGCGCCAGCAGCTTGGATGCAGGGAACACTGAAGCTTTCTTT. It translates to CASSLDAGNTEAFF.

The V and J genes are TRBV7-2 and TRBJ2-1; the match to TRBD1 covers 10 bases. The V and J ends lost 5 bases and 4 bases, in that order; junction bases with no gene match: 14. Germline V CDR1 and CDR2: SGHTA, FQGNSA. CDR3 length: 18 amino acids. CDR3 sequence reads: CASSLRVTGTGAYNEQFF. Written as DNA, the CDR3 is TGTGCCAGCAGCCTACGGGTGACCGGGACAGGGGCATACAATGAGCAGTTCTTC.

The chain uses TRBV15 and TRBJ2-2; 7 bases line up with TRBD1. The length of the CDR3 is 15 residues. The V gene's germline CDR1 is LNHNV and CDR2 YYDKDF (reference sequence). V dropped 0 bases and J dropped 3; count of bases not matched to a gene: 1. CDR3 sequence: CATSRDDRDTGELFF. For the CDR3, the DNA is TGTGCCACCAGCAGAGATGACAGGGACACCGGGGAGCTGTTTTTT.

This chain joins TRBV6-1 and TRBJ2-1; 14 bases align to TRBD2. Trimming cost V 2 bases and J 7 bases; bases outside gene matches: 4. From germline, CDR1 is MNHNS and CDR2 SASEGT. The CDR3 spans 16 residues. In DNA, the CDR3 is TGTGCCAGCAGTGAACCGGGACTAGCGGGAGATAATGAGCAGTTCTTC. Translation gives CASSEPGLAGDNEQFF.

This clone was observed once. This rearrangement joins TRBV7-2 to TRBJ2-2; D not resolved. The germline CDR1 and CDR2 sequences are SGHTA and FQGNSA. This CDR3 contains 14 residues. Trimming left V 5 bases short and J 4 bases short, with 11 bases between. The CDR3 here is CASSPSVLTGELFF. The CDR3, as DNA: TGTGCCAGCAGCCCCTCGGTCCTCACCGGGGAGCTGTTTTTT.

The CDR3 DNA reads as TGTGCCAGCAGCTTAGTCCCCAAGTCACAGTTTCTTACGCCTACGAGTGAGTACTTC. This sequence encodes CASSLVPKSQFLTPTSEYF. This rearrangement joins TRBV7-2 to TRBJ2-7; D is unclear. The CDR3 spans 19 residues. Germline CDR1 and CDR2: SGHTA and FQGNSA. The ends were cut back, 1 base at V and 11 bases at J, with 33 bases in the middle. Complete variable domain (other parts from reference TRBV7-2 and TRBJ2-7): GAGVSQSPSNKVTEKGKDVELRCDPISGHTALYWYRQSLGQGLEFLIYFQGNSAPDKSGLPSDRFSAERTGGSVSTLTIQRTQQEDSAVYLCASSLVPKSQFLTPTSEYFGPGTRLTVT.

The chain has TRBV25-1 and TRBJ1-4, with 8 bases identical to TRBD1. V shed 4 bases and J 8 bases; nucleotides not matched to a gene: 9. This CDR3 region has 15 residues. Germline V lookup: CDR1 MGHDK, CDR2 SYGVNS. This CDR3 is CASSALTGVEEKLFF. CDR3 bases: TGTGCCAGCAGTGCCTTGACAGGGGTGGAGGAAAAACTGTTTTTT.

The genes are TRBV19 and TRBJ2-7; possibly TRBD1 for D (6 bases). V shed 3 bases and J shed 4 bases, with 13 bases lying between them. The germline CDR1 and CDR2 sequences are LNHDA and SQIVND (reference sequence). This CDR3 is built from 14 residues. The CDR3 DNA is TGTGCCAGTAGTATTGGGTCACAGGGATACGAGCAGTACTTC. Protein product: CASSIGSQGYEQYF. Full variable domain (remainder filled in from reference TRBV19 and TRBJ2-7): DGGITQSPKYLFRKEGQNVTLSCEQNLNHDAMYWYRQDPGQGLRLIYYSQIVNDFQKGDIAEGYSVSREKKESFPLTVTSAQKNPTAFYLCASSIGSQGYEQYFGPGTRLTVT.

V is TRBV28 and J is TRBJ2-7; 13 nucleotides align to TRBD2. Germline values: CDR1 MDHEN, CDR2 SYDVKM. After removal of 7 bases from V and 6 bases from J, the junction contained 9 bases not matched to a gene. This CDR3 contains 15 residues. The CDR3 region is CASTLGGLAGREQYF. The CDR3 nucleotides read TGTGCCAGCACCCTAGGGGGACTAGCGGGACGCGAGCAGTACTTC. Using reference TRBV28 and TRBJ2-7 for the parts outside the CDR3, the full variable domain is DVKVTQSSRYLVKRTGEKVFLECVQDMDHENMFWYRQDPGLGLRLIYFSYDVKMKEKGDIPEGYSVSREKKERFSLILESASTNQTSMYLCASTLGGLAGREQYFGPGTRLTVT.

The chain recombines TRBV2 with TRBJ2-5, with 16 bases fitting TRBD2. The V gene end was trimmed by 6 bases and the J gene end by 2 bases; junction bases not matched to a gene: 3. The CDR3 consists of 16 residues. In germline, CDR1 is SNHLY, CDR2 FYNNEI. The CDR3 here is CASSSGLAGGQETQYF. The CDR3 coding sequence is TGTGCCAGCAGCTCGGGACTAGCGGGGGGGCAAGAGACCCAGTACTTC.